Below, 25 T cell receptor beta chains from the same sample are listed, as sequenced in a study of blood T cell repertoires in COVID-19 (dated by TCRdb to between 2020 and 2021). Receptor amplification or capture employed the immunoSEQ multiplex PCR assay. Here the immuneACCESS table is served through TCRdb, limited to in-frame sequences with V and J called. Missing clones are a known gap in these copies; in checked studies unresolved V genes cover under half, and the rest lacks a known reason. Here the sample has some 270,000 clones; 86% occur a single time. Of the sample, approximately 9.7% is held by the ten largest clones. The sample taken for sequencing was peripheral blood. These receptors were taken from a man aged 40-50 years with active or convalescent COVID-19.

This clone was counted only a few times. As DNA, the CDR3 is TGTGCCAGCAGTTCGAGGACTGATCAGCCCCAGCATTTT. It codes for CASSSRTDQPQHF. The chain recombines TRBV27 with TRBJ1-5, with no clear D. Germline V gives CDR1 MNHEY, CDR2 SMNVEV (reference sequence). This CDR3 is 13 amino acids long. With 4 bases removed from V and 5 bases from J, the gap between germline ends came to 9 bases.

This sequence joins TRBV30 and TRBJ1-1; D uncertain. There are 17 residues in the CDR3. Germline V lookup: CDR1 GTSNPN, CDR2 SVGIG (reference sequence). Trimming left V 1 base short and J 6 bases short, with 24 bases between. CDR3 DNA: TGTGCCTGGAGTGCAACCAGATTCGGGAACCGGAAGGCTGAAGCTTTCTTT. Amino acids: CAWSATRFGNRKAEAFF.

The chain uses TRBV7-3 and TRBJ2-4; 12 bases are a match to TRBD2. Germline V gives CDR1 SGHTA, CDR2 FQGTGA. The CDR3 contains 19 residues. V lost 6 bases to trimming and J lost 1 base; unmatched junction nucleotides: 13. The CDR3 sequence: CASSYLLAGGPLAKNIQYF. The CDR3 DNA reads as TGTGCCAGCAGTTACCTACTAGCGGGAGGCCCACTGGCCAAAAACATTCAGTACTTC.

The chain employs TRBV6-5 and TRBJ2-7; 9 bases match TRBD2. The V gene's germline CDR1 is MNHEY and CDR2 SVGAGI. This CDR3 is built from 15 residues. With V trimmed by 3 bases and J by 3 bases, 6 bases remained unmatched. CDR3 bases: TGTGCCAGCAGTTATATGACTAGCGGTGGCTACGAGCAGTACTTC. Its translation: CASSYMTSGGYEQYF.

V is TRBV6-2 or TRBV6-3 and J is TRBJ2-1, with 7 nucleotides matching TRBD2. The CDR3 covers 15 residues. Trimming removed 1 base from V and 5 bases from J; junction bases left unmatched: 5. The germline CDR1 and CDR2 sequences are MNHEY and SVGEGT. CDR3 region: CASSYFGGGNNEQFF. CDR3 DNA: TGTGCCAGCAGTTACTTTGGGGGAGGGAACAATGAGCAGTTCTTC.

Notes on this clone: The sample holds other DNA sequences that translate to the same CDR3. The rearrangement uses TRBV28 and TRBJ1-2, with D possibly matching TRBD1 (5 bases). This CDR3 has 13 residues. The V and J ends lost 3 bases and 0 bases respectively, with 5 bases between them. Germline loops: CDR1 MDHEN, CDR2 SYDVKM. The CDR3 DNA follows: TGTGCCAGCAGTTTGACAGCTAACTATGGCTACACCTTC. It yields the protein CASSLTANYGYTF.

The chain carries TRBV10-3 and TRBJ1-1; tentatively, D is TRBD1 (5 bases). The CDR3 has 14 residues. CDR1 and CDR2 from the germline V gene are ENHRY and SYGVKD. Between the trimmed V and J ends, which lost 7 bases and 3 bases, there was a span of 15 bases. The CDR3 DNA sequence: TGTGCCATCAAGGAAGCCAGGGACTACACTGAAGCTTTCTTT. Its translation is CAIKEARDYTEAFF.

This chain uses TRBV11-2 with TRBJ1-3, with D perhaps TRBD1 (5 bases). The CDR3 spans 16 residues. The germline gives CDR1 SGHAT, CDR2 FQNNGV. Trimming left V 2 bases short and J 2 bases short, with 13 bases between. CDR3 nucleotide sequence: TGTGCCAGCAGCTTAAAAGGCGGGGGACCTGGAAACACCATATATTTT. This translates into CASSLKGGGPGNTIYF.

In regard to this clone: The same CDR3 arises from other DNA sequences in this sample as well. The V call is TRBV30, the J call TRBJ1-5; 7 positions agree with TRBD1. The germline gives CDR1 GTSNPN, CDR2 SVGIG (reference sequence). The length of the CDR3 is 15 residues. After removal of 1 base from V and 0 bases from J, the junction contained 3 bases not matched to a gene. The CDR3 is CAWSEGTVSNQPQHF. For the CDR3, the DNA is TGTGCCTGGAGTGAGGGGACAGTTAGCAATCAGCCCCAGCATTTT.

This chain links TRBV28 with TRBJ2-7, with 9 nucleotides matching TRBD1. The CDR3 totals 17 residues. Germline loops: CDR1 MDHEN, CDR2 SYDVKM. V lost 6 bases to trimming and J lost 4 bases; unmatched junction nucleotides: 16. CDR3 sequence: CASSLPPGQGERYEQYF. The CDR3, as DNA: TGTGCCAGCAGCTTGCCTCCGGGACAGGGCGAGAGGTACGAGCAGTACTTC.

The chain carries TRBV5-4 and TRBJ2-3, with 8 bases lining up with TRBD2. With V trimmed by 3 bases and J by 1 base, 16 bases remained unmatched. From germline, CDR1 is SGHNT and CDR2 YYREEE (reference sequence). This CDR3 is 19 amino acids long. The CDR3 is CASSWAPGLEELGTDTQYF. In DNA, the CDR3 is TGTGCCAGCAGCTGGGCCCCGGGACTAGAGGAGTTGGGCACAGATACGCAGTATTTT.

The J gene is TRBJ1-1, the V gene TRBV18, with 7 bases lining up with TRBD1. The CDR3 covers 16 residues. V was clipped by 2 bases and J by 1 base; unmatched bases: 7. CDR1 KGHSH and CDR2 LQKENI come from the germline V gene. The DNA for the CDR3 is TGTGCCAGCTCACCAAGAGAGGGGGCGAGGAACACTGAAGCTTTCTTT. Amino acid sequence: CASSPREGARNTEAFF.

CDR3 sequence reads: CASSPTGLAGYNEQFF. The CDR3 DNA sequence: TGTGCCAGCAGCCCGACCGGACTAGCGGGTTACAATGAGCAGTTCTTC. The chain employs TRBV3-1 (or the pseudogene TRBV3-2) and TRBJ2-1, with 11 bases lining up with TRBD2. Trimming removed 4 bases from V and 4 bases from J; junction bases left unmatched: 6. The V gene's germline CDR1 is LGHDT and CDR2 YNNKEL (reference sequence). This CDR3 has 16 residues.

The V gene is TRBV28, the J gene TRBJ2-7; D might be TRBD1 (6 bases). The CDR3 has 13 residues. V was pared by 8 bases and J by 9 bases, with 20 bases between. CDR1 and CDR2 from the germline V gene are MDHEN and SYDVKM. The CDR3 protein is CASETGFLSSQYF. In nucleotides, the CDR3 is TGTGCCAGCGAAACAGGGTTTCTTAGTTCGCAGTACTTC.

The chain joins TRBV29-1 to TRBJ2-7; 9 nucleotides line up with TRBD2. The CDR3 has 14 amino acids. Unmatched junction bases numbered 8, after V lost 1 base and J lost 7 bases. The germline V gene encodes CDR1 SQVTM and CDR2 ANQGSEA. CDR3 DNA: TGCAGCGTTGAAGGGAGAGCGGGGGGATATGAGCAGTACTTC. It encodes CSVEGRAGGYEQYF.

The V call is TRBV28, the J call TRBJ1-1; the D gene is possibly TRBD1 (6 bases). The CDR3 loop spans 15 amino acids. V lost 5 bases to trimming and J lost 5 bases, with 18 bases between them. Germline V gene data show CDR1 as MDHEN and CDR2 as SYDVKM. In DNA form, the CDR3 reads TGTGCCAGCAGTCCCGCTCGTACAGGGCGAACTGAAGCTTTCTTT. Its translation: CASSPARTGRTEAFF.

This CDR3 reads CASSSLLGSQETQYF. DNA for the CDR3: TGTGCCAGCAGTTCCCTACTAGGGTCCCAAGAGACCCAGTACTTC. The chain joins TRBV6-5 to TRBJ2-5; possible D gene TRBD2, 5 bases. The germline V and J ends were trimmed by 4 bases and 1 base, with 13 bases remaining between them. CDR3 length: 15 residues. Germline lookup yields CDR1 MNHEY and CDR2 SVGAGI.

CDR3 in DNA: TGTGCCAGCAGACCGCGGACAGGGGGCCAGTCAGATACGCAGTATTTT. Translating it yields CASRPRTGGQSDTQYF. The gene calls are TRBV5-4 and TRBJ2-3, with 11 bases lining up with TRBD1. This CDR3 spans 16 amino acids. The ends lost 5 bases at V and 4 bases at J; junction bases unmatched: 9. Germline V gene data show CDR1 as SGHNT and CDR2 as YYREEE (reference sequence).

The rearrangement links TRBV2 to TRBJ1-4, with TRBD1 as a possible D gene (5 bases). Germline CDR1 reads SNHLY; CDR2 reads FYNNEI. The CDR3 totals 13 residues. V lost 3 bases to trimming and J lost 8 bases, with 10 bases between them. CDR3: CASSEGGVEKLFF. Here the CDR3 DNA reads TGTGCCAGCAGTGAGGGAGGGGTGGAAAAACTGTTTTTT.

The chain links TRBV5-1 to TRBJ1-6, with 7 bases identical to TRBD1. After removal of 1 base from V and 7 bases from J, the junction contained 2 bases not matched to a gene. The CDR3 is 14 amino acids. Germline V gene data show CDR1 as SGHRS and CDR2 as YFSETQ. In DNA, the CDR3 is TGCGCCAGCAGCTTGACGACAGGGAATTCACCCCTCCACTTT. This translates into CASSLTTGNSPLHF.

The J gene is TRBJ1-1, the V gene TRBV7-2; D call uncertain. Per germline, CDR1 SGHTA and CDR2 FQGNSA. This CDR3 region has 13 residues. V was pared by 3 bases and J by 2 bases, with 7 bases between. CDR3 sequence: CASSFGANTEAFF. The DNA of the CDR3 is TGTGCCAGCAGCTTTGGAGCAAACACTGAAGCTTTCTTT.

Only a few counts were recorded for this clone. V gene TRBV11-2 combines with J gene TRBJ2-6, with 7 bases aligning to TRBD1. The CDR3 loop spans 19 amino acids. J gave up 0 bases and V 1 base, and 9 bases lay outside the gene matches. Germline V gene sequence: CDR1 SGHAT, CDR2 FQNNGV. In DNA, the CDR3 is TGTGCCAGCAGCTTAGTCAGCGGACGGGACAGCTCTGGGGCCAACGTCCTGACTTTC. Protein product: CASSLVSGRDSSGANVLTF.

The genes are TRBV19 and TRBJ1-1; 8 nucleotides line up with TRBD1. The CDR3 runs to 14 residues. J was trimmed by 4 bases and V by 4 bases; bases with no gene match: 5. In germline, CDR1 is LNHDA, CDR2 SQIVND (reference sequence). CDR3 in DNA: TGTGCCAGTAGTAAGGACAGGGAGGGCACTGAAGCTTTCTTT. Translation: CASSKDREGTEAFF.

This clone came up a few times. The V gene is TRBV24-1, the J gene TRBJ1-2, with D unresolved. CDR1 is KGHDR, CDR2 SFDVKD, per germline. This CDR3 region has 13 residues. The ends were cut back, 5 bases at V and 1 base at J, with 7 bases in the middle. The CDR3 spells CATSGVNNYGYTF. CDR3 DNA sequence: TGTGCCACCAGTGGTGTCAATAACTATGGCTACACCTTC.

This sequence joins TRBV24-1 and TRBJ1-5; D gene uncertain. The CDR3 has 15 residues. Trimming cost V 3 bases and J 2 bases, with 10 bases left between them. Germline V gives CDR1 KGHDR, CDR2 SFDVKD. CDR3 protein: CATSDGGWGNQPQHF. CDR3 nucleotide sequence: TGTGCCACCAGTGATGGCGGGTGGGGCAATCAGCCCCAGCATTTT.